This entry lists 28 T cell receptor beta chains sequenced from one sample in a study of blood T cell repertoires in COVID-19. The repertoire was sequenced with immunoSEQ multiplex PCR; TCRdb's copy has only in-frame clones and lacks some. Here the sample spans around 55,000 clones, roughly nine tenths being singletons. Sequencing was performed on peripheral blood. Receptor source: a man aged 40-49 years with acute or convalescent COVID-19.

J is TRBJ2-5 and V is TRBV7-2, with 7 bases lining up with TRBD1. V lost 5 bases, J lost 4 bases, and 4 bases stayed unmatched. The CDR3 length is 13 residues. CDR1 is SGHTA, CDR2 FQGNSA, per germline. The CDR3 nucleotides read TGTGCCAGCAGCACCAACAGGGGAGAGACCCAGTACTTC. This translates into CASSTNRGETQYF.

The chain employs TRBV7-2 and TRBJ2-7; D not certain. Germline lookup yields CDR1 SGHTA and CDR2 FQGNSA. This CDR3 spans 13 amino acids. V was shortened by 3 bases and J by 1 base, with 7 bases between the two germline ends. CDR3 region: CASSFGGSYEQYF. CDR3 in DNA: TGTGCCAGCAGCTTCGGCGGATCCTACGAGCAGTACTTC.

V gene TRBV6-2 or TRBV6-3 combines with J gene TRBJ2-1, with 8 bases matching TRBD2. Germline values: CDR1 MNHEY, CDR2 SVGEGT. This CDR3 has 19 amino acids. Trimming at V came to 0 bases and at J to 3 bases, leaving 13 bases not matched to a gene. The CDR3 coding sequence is TGTGCCAGCAGTTACTCGAACGGGAGGGGGAAGGGTTACTACAATGAGCAGTTCTTC. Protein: CASSYSNGRGKGYYNEQFF.

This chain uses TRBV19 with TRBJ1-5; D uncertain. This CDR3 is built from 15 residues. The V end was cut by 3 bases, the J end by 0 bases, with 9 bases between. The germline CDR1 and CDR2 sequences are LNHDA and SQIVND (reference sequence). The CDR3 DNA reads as TGTGCCAGTAGTATGGACTCCGGTAGCAATCAGCCCCAGCATTTT. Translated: CASSMDSGSNQPQHF. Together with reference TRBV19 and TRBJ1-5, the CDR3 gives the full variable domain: DGGITQSPKYLFRKEGQNVTLSCEQNLNHDAMYWYRQDPGQGLRLIYYSQIVNDFQKGDIAEGYSVSREKKESFPLTVTSAQKNPTAFYLCASSMDSGSNQPQHFGDGTRLSIL.

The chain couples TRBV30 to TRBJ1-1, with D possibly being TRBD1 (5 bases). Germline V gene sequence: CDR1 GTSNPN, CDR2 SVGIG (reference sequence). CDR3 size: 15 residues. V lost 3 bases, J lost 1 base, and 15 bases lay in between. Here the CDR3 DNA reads TGTGCCTGGAGGGAGCCGGGACTCAAGAACACTGAAGCTTTCTTT. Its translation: CAWREPGLKNTEAFF. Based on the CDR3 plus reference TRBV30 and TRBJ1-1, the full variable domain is SQTIHQWPATLVQPVGSPLSLECTVEGTSNPNLYWYRQAAGRGLQLLFYSVGIGQISSEVPQNLSASRPQDRQFILSSKKLLLSDSGFYLCAWREPGLKNTEAFFGQGTRLTVV.

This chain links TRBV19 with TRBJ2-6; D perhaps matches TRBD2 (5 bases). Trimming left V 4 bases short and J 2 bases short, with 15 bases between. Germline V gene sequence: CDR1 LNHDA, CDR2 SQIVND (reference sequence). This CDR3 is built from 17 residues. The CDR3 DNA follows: TGTGCCAGTAGTAGGGAGAGACTCCACCCTGGGGCCAACGTCCTGACTTTC. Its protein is CASSRERLHPGANVLTF.

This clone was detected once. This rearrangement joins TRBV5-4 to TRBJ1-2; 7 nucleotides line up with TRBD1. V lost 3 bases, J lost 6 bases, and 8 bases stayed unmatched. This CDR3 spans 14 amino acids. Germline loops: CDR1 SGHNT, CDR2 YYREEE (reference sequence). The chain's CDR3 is CASSSTGDAHGYTF. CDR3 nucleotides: TGTGCCAGCAGCTCTACAGGGGACGCCCATGGCTACACCTTC.

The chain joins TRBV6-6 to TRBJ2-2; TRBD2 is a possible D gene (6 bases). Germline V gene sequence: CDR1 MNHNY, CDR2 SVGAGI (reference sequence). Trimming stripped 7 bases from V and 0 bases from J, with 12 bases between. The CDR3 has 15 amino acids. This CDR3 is CASKGGGTNTGELFF. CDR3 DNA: TGTGCCAGCAAGGGTGGCGGGACGAACACCGGGGAGCTGTTTTTT.

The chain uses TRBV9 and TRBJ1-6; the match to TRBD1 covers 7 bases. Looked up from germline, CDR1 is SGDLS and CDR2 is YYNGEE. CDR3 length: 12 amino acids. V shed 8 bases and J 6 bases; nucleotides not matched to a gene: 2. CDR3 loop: CASTGVNSPLHF. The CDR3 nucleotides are TGTGCCAGTACAGGGGTTAATTCACCCCTCCACTTT. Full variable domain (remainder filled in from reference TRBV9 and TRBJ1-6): DSGVTQTPKHLITATGQRVTLRCSPRSGDLSVYWYQQSLDQGLQFLIQYYNGEERAKGNILERFSAQQFPDLHSELNLSSLELGDSALYFCASTGVNSPLHFGNGTRLTVT.

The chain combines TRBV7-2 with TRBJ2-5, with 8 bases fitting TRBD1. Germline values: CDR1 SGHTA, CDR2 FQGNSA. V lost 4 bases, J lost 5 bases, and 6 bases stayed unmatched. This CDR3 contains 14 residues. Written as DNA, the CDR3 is TGTGCCAGCAGCTCCAACAGGGGGAAGGAGACCCAGTACTTC. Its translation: CASSSNRGKETQYF.

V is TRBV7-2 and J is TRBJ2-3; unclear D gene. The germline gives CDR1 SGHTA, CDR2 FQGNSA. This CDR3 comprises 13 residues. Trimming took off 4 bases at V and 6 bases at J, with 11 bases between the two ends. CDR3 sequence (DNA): TGTGCCAGCAGCTCCAATCTAGAGGATACGCAGTATTTT. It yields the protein CASSSNLEDTQYF.

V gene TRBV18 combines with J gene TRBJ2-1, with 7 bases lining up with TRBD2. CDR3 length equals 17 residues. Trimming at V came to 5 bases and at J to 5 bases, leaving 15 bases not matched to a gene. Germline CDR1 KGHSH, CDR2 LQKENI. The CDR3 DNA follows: TGTGCCAGCTCATCCCCTTGGGGGGAGGGCCTCAACAATGAGCAGTTCTTC. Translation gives CASSSPWGEGLNNEQFF.

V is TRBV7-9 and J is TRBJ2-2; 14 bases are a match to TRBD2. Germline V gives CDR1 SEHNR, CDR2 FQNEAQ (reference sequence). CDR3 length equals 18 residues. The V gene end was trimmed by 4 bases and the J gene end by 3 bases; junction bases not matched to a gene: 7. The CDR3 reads CASSSSLGLAGDTGELFF. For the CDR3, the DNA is TGTGCCAGCAGCTCCTCTCTGGGACTAGCGGGAGACACCGGGGAGCTGTTTTTT.

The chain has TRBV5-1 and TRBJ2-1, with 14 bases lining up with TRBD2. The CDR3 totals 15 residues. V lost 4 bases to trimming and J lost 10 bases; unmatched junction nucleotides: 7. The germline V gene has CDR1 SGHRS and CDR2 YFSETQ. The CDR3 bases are TGCGCCAGCAGCCTGGGGACTAGCGGGAGAGAAGAGCAGTTCTTC. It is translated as CASSLGTSGREEQFF.

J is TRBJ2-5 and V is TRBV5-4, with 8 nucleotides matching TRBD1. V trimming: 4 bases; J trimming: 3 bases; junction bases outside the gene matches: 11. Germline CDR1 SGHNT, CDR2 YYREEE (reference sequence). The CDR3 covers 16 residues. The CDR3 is CASSQPGQGAEETQYF. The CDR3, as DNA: TGTGCCAGCAGCCAACCCGGACAGGGAGCAGAAGAGACCCAGTACTTC.

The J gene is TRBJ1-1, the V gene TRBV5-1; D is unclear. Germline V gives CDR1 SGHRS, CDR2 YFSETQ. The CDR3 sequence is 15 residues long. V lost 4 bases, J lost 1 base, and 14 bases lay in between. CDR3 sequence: CASSPTSLGNTEAFF. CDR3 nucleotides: TGCGCCAGCAGCCCCACTAGTCTGGGGAACACTGAAGCTTTCTTT.

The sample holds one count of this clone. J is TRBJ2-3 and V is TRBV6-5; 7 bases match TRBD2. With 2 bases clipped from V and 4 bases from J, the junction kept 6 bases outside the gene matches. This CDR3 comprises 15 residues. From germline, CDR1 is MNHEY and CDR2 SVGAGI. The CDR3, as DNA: TGTGCCAGCAGTTACGGCGGGAGAGGCGCAGATACGCAGTATTTT. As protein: CASSYGGRGADTQYF.

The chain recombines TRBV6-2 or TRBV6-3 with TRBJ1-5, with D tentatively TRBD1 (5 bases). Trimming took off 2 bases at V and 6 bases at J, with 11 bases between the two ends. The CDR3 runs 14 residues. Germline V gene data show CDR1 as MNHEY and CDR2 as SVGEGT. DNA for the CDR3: TGTGCCAGCAGTTACAGGGGAAATGCTCAGCCCCAGCATTTT. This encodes CASSYRGNAQPQHF.

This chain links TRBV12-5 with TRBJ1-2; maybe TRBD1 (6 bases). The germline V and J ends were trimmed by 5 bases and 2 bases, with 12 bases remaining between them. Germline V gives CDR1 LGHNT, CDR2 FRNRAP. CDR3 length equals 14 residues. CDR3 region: CASGIGTLNYGYTF. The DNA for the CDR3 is TGTGCTAGTGGTATAGGGACACTGAACTATGGCTACACCTTC.

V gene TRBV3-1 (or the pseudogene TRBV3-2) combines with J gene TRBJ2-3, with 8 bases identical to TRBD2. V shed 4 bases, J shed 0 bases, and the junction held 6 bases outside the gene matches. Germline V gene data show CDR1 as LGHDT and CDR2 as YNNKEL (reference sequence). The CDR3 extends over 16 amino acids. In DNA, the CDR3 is TGTGCCAGCAGCCCCTTGGCTAGCGGGAGCACAGATACGCAGTATTTT. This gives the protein CASSPLASGSTDTQYF.

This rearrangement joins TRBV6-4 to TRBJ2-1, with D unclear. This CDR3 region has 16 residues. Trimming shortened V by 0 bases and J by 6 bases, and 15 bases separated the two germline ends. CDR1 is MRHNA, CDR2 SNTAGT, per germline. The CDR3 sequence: CASSDSSLTNANEQFF. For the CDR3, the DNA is TGTGCCAGCAGTGACTCTAGCCTAACTAACGCCAATGAGCAGTTCTTC.

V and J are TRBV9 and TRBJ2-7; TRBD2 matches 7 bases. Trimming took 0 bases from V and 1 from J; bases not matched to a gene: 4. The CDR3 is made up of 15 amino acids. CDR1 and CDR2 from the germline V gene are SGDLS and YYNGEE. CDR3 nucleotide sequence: TGTGCCAGCAGCGTAGAACTGGGAGGGTCCTACGAGCAGTACTTC. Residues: CASSVELGGSYEQYF.

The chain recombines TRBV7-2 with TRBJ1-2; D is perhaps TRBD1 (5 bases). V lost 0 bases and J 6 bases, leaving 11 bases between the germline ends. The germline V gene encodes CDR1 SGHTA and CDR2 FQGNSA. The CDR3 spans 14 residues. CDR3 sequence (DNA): TGTGCCAGCAGCTTAGCGCGGGAGGGGAATGGCTACACCTTC. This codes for CASSLAREGNGYTF.

CDR3 protein: CASSLASGNLMNTEAFF. The CDR3 nucleotides read TGTGCCAGCAGCTTAGCGTCGGGGAACCTCATGAACACTGAAGCTTTCTTT. This chain links TRBV7-8 with TRBJ1-1; D is uncertain. The germline V gene has CDR1 SGHVS and CDR2 FQNEAQ. Trimming cost V 0 bases and J 0 bases, with 14 bases left between them. The CDR3 totals 17 residues.

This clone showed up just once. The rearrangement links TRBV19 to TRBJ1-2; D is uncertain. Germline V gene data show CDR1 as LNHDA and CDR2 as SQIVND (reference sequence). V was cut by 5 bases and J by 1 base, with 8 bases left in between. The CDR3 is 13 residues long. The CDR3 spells CASSHPVNYGYTF. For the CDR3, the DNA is TGTGCCAGTAGTCATCCGGTTAACTATGGCTACACCTTC.

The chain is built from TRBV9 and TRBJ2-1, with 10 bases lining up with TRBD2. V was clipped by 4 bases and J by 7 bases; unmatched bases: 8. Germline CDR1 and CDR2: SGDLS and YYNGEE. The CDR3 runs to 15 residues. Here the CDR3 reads CASSTSGRAENEQFF. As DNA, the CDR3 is TGTGCCAGCAGCACCAGCGGGAGGGCCGAAAATGAGCAGTTCTTC.

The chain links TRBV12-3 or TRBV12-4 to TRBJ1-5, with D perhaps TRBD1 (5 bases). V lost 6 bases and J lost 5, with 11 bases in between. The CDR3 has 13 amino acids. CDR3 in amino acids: CASSTGYHQPQHF. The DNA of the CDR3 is TGTGCCAGCAGCACAGGTTATCATCAGCCCCAGCATTTT.

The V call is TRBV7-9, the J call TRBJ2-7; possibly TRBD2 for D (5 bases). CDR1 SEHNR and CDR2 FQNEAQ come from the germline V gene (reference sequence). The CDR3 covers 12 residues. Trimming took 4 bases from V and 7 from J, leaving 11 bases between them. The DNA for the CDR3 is TGTGCCAGCAGCTGGGAGAGGGATGAGCAGTACTTC. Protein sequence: CASSWERDEQYF.